This TCR beta chain was identified during a study of T cell repertoires in cytomegalovirus infection. For the study at large: It can be stated that public TCR beta signatures indicated CMV infection as well as a matching HLA type.

CDR3 size: 15 residues. The germline CDR1 and CDR2 sequences are SEHNR and FQNEAQ (reference sequence). The trim removed 5 bases at V and 3 bases at J, leaving 6 bases unmatched. Study-wide results and caveats: Pooled public TCR beta family frequency picked out CMV carriers with the relevant HLA. Ex vivo, HLA-C-restricted CMV-specific TCR beta clonotypes prevailed over the rest of the response.

In its sample, this clonotype was seen many times. Its antigen is currently unknown. Each CDR3 protein is one row after TCRdb ran MiXCR on the reads. The sample lists around 170,000 distinct CDR3 sequences, approximately 15% occurring once. The chain carries TRBV7-9 and TRBJ1-2, with TRBD1 matching over 10 bases. Sequences were obtained from PBMCs. The TCR sequence derives from a human donor in good health (CMV status not recorded). Some clones in this sample may be carry-over from other donors' samples. DNA for the CDR3: TGTGCCAGCAGCCCACGGGACAGGGGAGACTATGGCTACACCTTC. Translated, it gives CASSPRDRGDYGYTF. Filled out from reference TRBV7-9 and TRBJ1-2, the complete variable domain reads DTGVSQNPRHKITKRGQNVTFRCDPISEHNRLYWYRQTLGQGPEFLTYFQNEAQLEKSRLLSDRFSAERPKGSFSTLEIQRTEQGDSAMYLCASSPRDRGDYGYTFGSGTRLTVV.